The following is a T cell receptor beta chain sequence with its context. The sample originates from a study of blood T cell repertoires in COVID-19. Sequencing was performed with immunoSEQ multiplex PCR; in TCRdb, only in-frame clones are kept and a portion is missing. The sample lists 140,000 to 150,000 clones; about four fifths were seen once. CDR1 SQVTM and CDR2 ANQGSEA come from the germline V gene. The V gene lost 4 bases and the J gene lost 7 bases, with 16 bases spanning the gap. CDR3 length equals 13 residues. The chain recombines TRBV29-1 with TRBJ1-2, with D possibly being TRBD1 (6 bases). This clonotype originated in a man between 65 and 85 years old who had recovered from COVID-19. Material: peripheral blood. In DNA, the CDR3 is TGCAGCGTTGTCGCAGCCGGGACAATTGGCTACACCTTC. This encodes CSVVAAGTIGYTF. Using reference TRBV29-1 and TRBJ1-2 for the parts outside the CDR3, the full variable domain is SAVISQKPSRDICQRGTSLTIQCQVDSQVTMMFWYRQQPGQSLTLIATANQGSEATYESGFVIDKFPISRPNLTFSTLTVSNMSPEDSSIYLCSVVAAGTIGYTFGSGTRLTVV.